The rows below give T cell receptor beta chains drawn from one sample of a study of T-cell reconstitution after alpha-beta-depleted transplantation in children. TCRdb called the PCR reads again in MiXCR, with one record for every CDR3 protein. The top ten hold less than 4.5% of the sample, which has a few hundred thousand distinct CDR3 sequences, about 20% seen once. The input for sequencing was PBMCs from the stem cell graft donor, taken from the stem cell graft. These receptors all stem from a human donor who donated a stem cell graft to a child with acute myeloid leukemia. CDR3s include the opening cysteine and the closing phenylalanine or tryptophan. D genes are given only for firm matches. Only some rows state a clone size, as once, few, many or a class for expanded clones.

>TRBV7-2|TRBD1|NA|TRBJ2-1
CASSLETGVNNEQFF
TGTGCCAGCAGCTTAGAGACAGGGGTTAACAATGAGCAGTTCTTC
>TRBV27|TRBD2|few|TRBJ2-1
CASSFFSSGIIYNEQFF
TGTGCCAGCAGTTTTTTCTCTAGCGGGATCATCTACAATGAGCAGTTCTTC
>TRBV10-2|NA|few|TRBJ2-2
CASSEKTEAGELFF
TGCGCCAGCAGTGAGAAGACAGAGGCCGGGGAGCTGTTTTTT
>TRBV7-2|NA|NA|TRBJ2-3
CASSAGTSRTDTQYF
TGTGCCAGCAGCGCCGGGACTTCACGCACAGATACGCAGTATTTT
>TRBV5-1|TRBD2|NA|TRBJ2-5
CASSLELAGSETQYF
TGCGCCAGCAGCCTAGAACTAGCGGGCTCAGAGACCCAGTACTTC
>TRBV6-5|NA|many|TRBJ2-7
CASSYSMQGNEQYF
TGTGCCAGCAGTTACTCGATGCAGGGGAACGAGCAGTACTTC
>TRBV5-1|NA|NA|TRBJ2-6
CASSWKPGANVLTF
TGCGCCAGCAGCTGGAAGCCTGGGGCCAACGTCCTGACTTTC
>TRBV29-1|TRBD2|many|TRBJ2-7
CSVATSGYEQYF
TGCAGCGTTGCGACTAGCGGCTACGAGCAGTACTTC
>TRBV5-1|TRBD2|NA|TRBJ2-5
CASSPGLASYQETQYF
TGCGCCAGCAGCCCTGGACTAGCGTCGTACCAAGAGACCCAGTACTTC
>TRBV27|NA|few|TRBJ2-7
CASSDVARATYEQYF
TGTGCCAGCAGTGACGTAGCTAGGGCGACGTACGAGCAGTACTTC
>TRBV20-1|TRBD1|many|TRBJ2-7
CSASGQGAYEQYF
TGCAGTGCTTCTGGACAGGGGGCCTACGAGCAGTACTTC
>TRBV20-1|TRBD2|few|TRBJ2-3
CSAMGRLAGGADTQYF
TGCAGTGCTATGGGGAGGCTAGCGGGAGGGGCAGATACGCAGTATTTT
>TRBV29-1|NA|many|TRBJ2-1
CSVGTTKEFF
TGCAGCGTAGGGACGACTAAAGAGTTCTTC
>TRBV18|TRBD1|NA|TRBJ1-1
CASSPRDREMNTEAFF
TGTGCCAGCTCACCGCGGGACAGGGAAATGAACACTGAAGCTTTCTTT
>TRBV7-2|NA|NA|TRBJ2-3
CATRAGHSTDTQYF
TGTGCCACCCGGGCGGGGCACAGCACAGATACGCAGTATTTT
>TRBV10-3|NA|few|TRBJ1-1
CAISRNTEAFF
TGTGCCATCAGTCGCAATACTGAAGCTTTCTTT
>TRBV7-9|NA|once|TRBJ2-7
CASSLPDGSSYEQYF
TGTGCCAGCAGCTTACCGGATGGGAGCTCCTACGAGCAGTACTTC
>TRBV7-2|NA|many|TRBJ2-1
CASSPGPSYNEQFF
TGTGCCAGCAGCCCCGGCCCCTCCTACAATGAGCAGTTCTTC
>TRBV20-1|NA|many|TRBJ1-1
CSAPGNSLTEAFF
TGCAGTGCCCCGGGGAACAGTCTAACTGAAGCTTTCTTT
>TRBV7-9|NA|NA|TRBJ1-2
CASSLGQYYGYTF
TGTGCCAGCAGCTTGGGGCAGTACTATGGCTACACCTTC
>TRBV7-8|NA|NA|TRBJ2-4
CASSLGAAGNAKNIQYF
TGTGCCAGCAGCTTAGGGGCTGCGGGAAATGCCAAAAACATTCAGTACTTC
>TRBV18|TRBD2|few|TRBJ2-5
CASSHVAGATQETQYF
TGTGCCAGCTCCCACGTAGCGGGGGCCACCCAAGAGACCCAGTACTTC
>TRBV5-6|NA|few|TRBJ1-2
CASSLWGDYGYTF
TGTGCCAGCAGCTTGTGGGGGGACTATGGCTACACCTTC
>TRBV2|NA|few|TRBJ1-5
CASSVGSTNTQPQHF
TGTGCCAGCAGTGTGGGCTCCACTAACACTCAGCCCCAGCATTTT
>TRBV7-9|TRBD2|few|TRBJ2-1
CASSSRLAGKNEQFF
TGTGCCAGCAGCTCAAGACTAGCGGGAAAGAATGAGCAGTTCTTC
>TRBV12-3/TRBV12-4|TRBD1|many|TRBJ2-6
CASSPRDRLSGANVLTF
TGTGCCAGCAGTCCCCGGGACAGACTCTCTGGGGCCAACGTCCTGACTTTC
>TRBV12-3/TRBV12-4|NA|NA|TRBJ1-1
CASSPTGMNTEAFF
TGTGCCAGCAGCCCCACGGGCATGAACACTGAAGCTTTCTTT
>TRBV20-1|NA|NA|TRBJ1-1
CSAREDSMNTEAFF
TGCAGTGCTAGAGAGGACAGCATGAACACTGAAGCTTTCTTT
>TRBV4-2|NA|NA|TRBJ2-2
CASSPNKAVSNTGELFF
TGTGCCAGCAGCCCGAACAAAGCCGTATCGAACACCGGGGAGCTGTTTTTT
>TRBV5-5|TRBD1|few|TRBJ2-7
CASTSGQGLSYEQYF
TGTGCCAGCACCAGCGGACAGGGGCTCTCCTACGAGCAGTACTTC
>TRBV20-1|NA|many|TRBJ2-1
CSATRTAYNEQFF
TGCAGTGCTACACGGACAGCCTACAATGAGCAGTTCTTC
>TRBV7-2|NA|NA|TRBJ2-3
CASGLGWVADTQYF
TGTGCCAGCGGACTCGGATGGGTCGCAGATACGCAGTATTTT
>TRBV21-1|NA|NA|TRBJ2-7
CAGHRAPYEQYF
TGTGCCGGTCACAGGGCCCCCTACGAGCAGTACTTC
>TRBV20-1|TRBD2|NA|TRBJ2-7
CSASPAGAREQYF
TGCAGTGCTAGTCCTGCGGGAGCTCGCGAGCAGTACTTC
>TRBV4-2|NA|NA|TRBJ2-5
CASSPGTEQETQYF
TGTGCCAGCAGCCCGGGGACCGAACAAGAGACCCAGTACTTC
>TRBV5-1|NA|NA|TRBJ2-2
CASSSGRQTGELFF
TGCGCCAGCAGCTCTGGACGGCAGACCGGGGAGCTGTTTTTT